One and the same sample provided the 20 T cell receptor beta chains below, sequenced in a study of CD8+ T cells in alopecia areata. Extraction and reverse transcription of RNA yielded cDNA as the sequencing template. Some clones are missing from TCRdb's copy, which holds only in-frame ones; the method was immunoSEQ multiplex PCR. Of approximately 89,000 clones detected, 45% to 60% appear once; the ten largest clones hold roughly 6%. The sample taken for sequencing was NKG2D-high CD8+ T cells sorted from blood. Receptors were obtained from a human donor with alopecia areata.

The chain employs TRBV30 and TRBJ2-7; 7 nucleotides match TRBD1. The germline gives CDR1 GTSNPN, CDR2 SVGIG (reference sequence). Trimming removed 1 base from V and 4 bases from J; junction bases left unmatched: 10. The CDR3 covers 15 residues. The DNA of the CDR3 is TGTGCCTGGAGTGCTGGGACAGTCCAAGGTTACGAGCAGTACTTC. The encoded protein is CAWSAGTVQGYEQYF.

This chain connects TRBV2 to TRBJ2-1; D remains ambiguous. The length of the CDR3 is 13 residues. V was trimmed by 8 bases and J by 3 bases, leaving 11 bases between them. The germline V gene has CDR1 SNHLY and CDR2 FYNNEI. The CDR3 DNA reads TGTGCCAGCGGAGCCGCAGGCTACAATGAGCAGTTCTTC. Translation gives CASGAAGYNEQFF. The full variable domain, with the rest looked up from reference TRBV2 and TRBJ2-1, is EPEVTQTPSHQVTQMGQEVILRCVPISNHLYFYWYRQILGQKVEFLVSFYNNEISEKSEIFDDQFSVERPDGSNFTLKIRSTKLEDSAMYFCASGAAGYNEQFFGPGTRLTVL.

V gene TRBV5-6 combines with J gene TRBJ2-1; the match to TRBD2 covers 12 bases. With V trimmed by 1 base and J by 2 bases, 10 bases remained unmatched. The V gene's germline CDR1 is SGHDT and CDR2 YYEEEE. The CDR3 extends over 19 amino acids. The CDR3 protein is CASSLSAWTSGTTYNEQFF. As DNA, the CDR3 is TGTGCCAGCAGCTTGTCCGCCTGGACTAGCGGGACGACCTACAATGAGCAGTTCTTC.

The V call is TRBV27, the J call TRBJ2-1; 7 nucleotides match TRBD2. The CDR3 loop spans 16 amino acids. The germline gives CDR1 MNHEY, CDR2 SMNVEV (reference sequence). V gave up 4 bases and J gave up 8 bases; unmatched junction bases: 14. Here the CDR3 DNA reads TGTGCCAGCAGTTCCTCCCTTGCGGGAGTCAGGGATGAGCAGTTCTTC. Its translation is CASSSSLAGVRDEQFF.

This clone came up a few times. The chain uses TRBV21-1 and TRBJ2-7; the D call of TRBD1 is as the table states it, not checked on the DNA. TRBV21-1 is an annotated pseudogene. The CDR3 has 17 residues. CDR3 protein: CASSIRPYTGGPHEQYF. In nucleotides, the CDR3 is TGTGCCAGCAGCATCCGTCCTTACACAGGGGGCCCCCACGAGCAGTACTTC.

The rearrangement uses TRBV7-8 and TRBJ2-2; tentative D call: TRBD2 (6 bases). There are 15 residues in the CDR3. Trimming cost V 1 base and J 6 bases, with 12 bases left between them. CDR1 is SGHVS and CDR2 is FQNEAQ in the germline V gene. As DNA, the CDR3 is TGTGCCAGCAGCTTAGGGGGCGGGATTGCCGGGGAGCTGTTTTTT. Translation gives CASSLGGGIAGELFF.

The CDR3, as DNA: TGTGCCAGCAGTTGGGACCGGGGGGCCTATGGCTACACCTTC. It specifies CASSWDRGAYGYTF. The chain is built from TRBV28 and TRBJ1-2; the D gene is possibly TRBD1 (6 bases). The CDR3 has 14 amino acids. V shed 4 bases and J shed 4 bases, with 13 bases lying between them. Germline V lookup: CDR1 MDHEN, CDR2 SYDVKM.

The V call is TRBV4-1, the J call TRBJ2-7; 7 nucleotides line up with TRBD1. The germline V gene has CDR1 MGHRA and CDR2 YSYEKL. After removal of 3 bases from V and 3 bases from J, the junction contained 8 bases not matched to a gene. The CDR3 covers 15 residues. The CDR3 loop reads CASSQMTGIFYEQYF. CDR3 DNA sequence: TGCGCCAGCAGCCAGATGACAGGGATCTTCTACGAGCAGTACTTC.

The chain carries TRBV30 and TRBJ1-1; D is unresolved. Germline V CDR1 and CDR2: GTSNPN, SVGIG (reference sequence). CDR3 length equals 11 residues. The V end lost 5 bases, the J end lost 6 bases, and 10 bases lay between the germline ends. This CDR3 reads CAWFEGAEAFF. The CDR3, as DNA: TGTGCCTGGTTCGAAGGAGCTGAAGCTTTCTTT. The full variable domain, its missing parts supplied by reference TRBV30 and TRBJ1-1, is SQTIHQWPATLVQPVGSPLSLECTVEGTSNPNLYWYRQAAGRGLQLLFYSVGIGQISSEVPQNLSASRPQDRQFILSSKKLLLSDSGFYLCAWFEGAEAFFGQGTRLTVV.

The V and J genes are TRBV11-2 and TRBJ2-1; no firm D call. This CDR3 spans 10 amino acids. Germline V gene sequence: CDR1 SGHAT, CDR2 FQNNGV. V lost 5 bases and J lost 15, with 11 bases in between. The DNA for the CDR3 is TGTGCCAGCAGCCATAGTAGGTTGTTCTTC. It encodes CASSHSRLFF. Supplemented by reference TRBV11-2 and TRBJ2-1, the full variable domain reads EAGVAQSPRYKIIEKRQSVAFWCNPISGHATLYWYQQILGQGPKLLIQFQNNGVVDDSQLPKDRFSAERLKGVDSTLKIQPAKLEDSAVYLCASSHSRLFFGPGTRLTVL.

This clone was found a few times. V is TRBV7-9 and J is TRBJ2-7, with 8 bases aligning to TRBD1. Per the germline V gene, CDR1 is SEHNR and CDR2 is FQNEAQ (reference sequence). The J segment lost 4 bases and the V segment lost 8 bases, leaving 7 bases of the junction unmatched. The CDR3 contains 13 residues. The DNA for the CDR3 is TGTGCCAGCCGGACAGGGAGATCTTACGAGCAGTACTTC. Translation gives CASRTGRSYEQYF.

This clone was counted once. The J gene is TRBJ2-2, the V gene TRBV5-1; D remains unclear. With 5 bases removed from V and 6 bases from J, the gap between germline ends came to 8 bases. Germline V CDR1 and CDR2: SGHRS, YFSETQ. This CDR3 is built from 12 residues. The CDR3 reads CASSPESGELFF. The DNA for the CDR3 is TGCGCCAGCAGTCCGGAGTCCGGGGAGCTGTTTTTT.

By share, this clone ranks as medium-sized. The chain carries TRBV21-1 and TRBJ2-2; the tabulated D call, TRBD2, remains unverified against the DNA. TRBV21-1 is a documented pseudogene. This CDR3 comprises 17 residues. The CDR3 is CASSNCRLAGKTGELFF. The CDR3 DNA sequence: TGTGCCAGCAGCAATTGTCGACTAGCGGGGAAGACCGGGGAGCTGTTTTTT.

The chain couples TRBV7-9 to TRBJ2-7; 7 nucleotides agree with TRBD1. The CDR3 consists of 14 residues. With V trimmed by 5 bases and J by 3 bases, 7 bases remained unmatched. Germline lookup yields CDR1 SEHNR and CDR2 FQNEAQ (reference sequence). Here the CDR3 reads CASSAKDRVYEQYF. CDR3 nucleotides: TGTGCCAGCAGCGCAAAAGACAGGGTCTACGAGCAGTACTTC.

This clone was found a few times. V is TRBV19 and J is TRBJ1-1; the D is unclear. The CDR3 spans 12 residues. Germline-derived CDR1 and CDR2 are LNHDA and SQIVND (reference sequence). V was pared by 7 bases and J by 4 bases, with 10 bases between. The CDR3 coding sequence is TGTGCCAGTACCCCAGGAGGCACTGAAGCTTTCTTT. Encoded protein: CASTPGGTEAFF.

The chain joins TRBV23-1 to TRBJ1-5; D is uncertain. TRBV23-1 is annotated as an ORF whose role is uncertain. The CDR3 totals 12 residues. The V and J ends lost 6 bases and 9 bases respectively, with 12 bases between them. CDR3 region: CASSHVYRPQHF. CDR3 DNA: TGCGCCAGCAGCCATGTTTACCGGCCCCAGCATTTT.

The chain uses TRBV27 and TRBJ2-6, with D unclear. This CDR3 is 15 amino acids long. V was shortened by 2 bases and J by 0 bases, with 5 bases between the two germline ends. Germline V gives CDR1 MNHEY, CDR2 SMNVEV (reference sequence). CDR3 sequence reads: CASSLGTSGANVLTF. The CDR3 DNA reads TGTGCCAGCAGTTTAGGCACCTCTGGGGCCAACGTCCTGACTTTC.

The chain has TRBV4-1 and TRBJ2-5, with TRBD1 matching 7 bases. Losses at the gene ends were 6 bases for V and 6 bases for J; bases not matched to a gene: 13. There are 15 residues in the CDR3. CDR1 MGHRA and CDR2 YSYEKL come from the germline V gene. The DNA for the CDR3 is TGCGCCAGCAGTCCTCTTGGACAGGATCTACAGACCCAGTACTTC. Protein product: CASSPLGQDLQTQYF.

The chain is built from TRBV27 and TRBJ1-2; D ambiguous. The V gene lost 6 bases and the J gene lost 0 bases, with 11 bases spanning the gap. Germline lookup yields CDR1 MNHEY and CDR2 SMNVEV (reference sequence). This CDR3 has 14 amino acids. CDR3 sequence (DNA): TGTGCCAGCAGCCCTCCGGGAGCTAACTATGGCTACACCTTC. It codes for CASSPPGANYGYTF.

This chain uses TRBV4-1 with TRBJ2-4; unclear D gene. Germline CDR1 and CDR2: MGHRA and YSYEKL. The CDR3 has 14 amino acids. V was cut by 1 base and J by 3 bases, with 7 bases left in between. CDR3 nucleotides: TGCGCCAGCAGCCAAGGAGGAGTCAAAAACATTCAGTACTTC. Translating gives CASSQGGVKNIQYF.